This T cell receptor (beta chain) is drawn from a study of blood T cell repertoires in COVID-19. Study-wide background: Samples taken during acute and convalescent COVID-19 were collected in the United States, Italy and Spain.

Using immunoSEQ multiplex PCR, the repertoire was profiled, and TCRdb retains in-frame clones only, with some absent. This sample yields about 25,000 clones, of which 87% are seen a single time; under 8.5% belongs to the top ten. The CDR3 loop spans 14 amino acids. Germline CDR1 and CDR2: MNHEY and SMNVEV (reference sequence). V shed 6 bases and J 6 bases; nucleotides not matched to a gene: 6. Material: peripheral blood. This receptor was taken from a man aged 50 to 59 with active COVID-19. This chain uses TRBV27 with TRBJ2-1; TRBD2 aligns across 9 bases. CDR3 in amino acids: CASSPTTSGNEQFF. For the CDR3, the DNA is TGTGCCAGCAGCCCAACGACTAGCGGCAATGAGCAGTTCTTC.